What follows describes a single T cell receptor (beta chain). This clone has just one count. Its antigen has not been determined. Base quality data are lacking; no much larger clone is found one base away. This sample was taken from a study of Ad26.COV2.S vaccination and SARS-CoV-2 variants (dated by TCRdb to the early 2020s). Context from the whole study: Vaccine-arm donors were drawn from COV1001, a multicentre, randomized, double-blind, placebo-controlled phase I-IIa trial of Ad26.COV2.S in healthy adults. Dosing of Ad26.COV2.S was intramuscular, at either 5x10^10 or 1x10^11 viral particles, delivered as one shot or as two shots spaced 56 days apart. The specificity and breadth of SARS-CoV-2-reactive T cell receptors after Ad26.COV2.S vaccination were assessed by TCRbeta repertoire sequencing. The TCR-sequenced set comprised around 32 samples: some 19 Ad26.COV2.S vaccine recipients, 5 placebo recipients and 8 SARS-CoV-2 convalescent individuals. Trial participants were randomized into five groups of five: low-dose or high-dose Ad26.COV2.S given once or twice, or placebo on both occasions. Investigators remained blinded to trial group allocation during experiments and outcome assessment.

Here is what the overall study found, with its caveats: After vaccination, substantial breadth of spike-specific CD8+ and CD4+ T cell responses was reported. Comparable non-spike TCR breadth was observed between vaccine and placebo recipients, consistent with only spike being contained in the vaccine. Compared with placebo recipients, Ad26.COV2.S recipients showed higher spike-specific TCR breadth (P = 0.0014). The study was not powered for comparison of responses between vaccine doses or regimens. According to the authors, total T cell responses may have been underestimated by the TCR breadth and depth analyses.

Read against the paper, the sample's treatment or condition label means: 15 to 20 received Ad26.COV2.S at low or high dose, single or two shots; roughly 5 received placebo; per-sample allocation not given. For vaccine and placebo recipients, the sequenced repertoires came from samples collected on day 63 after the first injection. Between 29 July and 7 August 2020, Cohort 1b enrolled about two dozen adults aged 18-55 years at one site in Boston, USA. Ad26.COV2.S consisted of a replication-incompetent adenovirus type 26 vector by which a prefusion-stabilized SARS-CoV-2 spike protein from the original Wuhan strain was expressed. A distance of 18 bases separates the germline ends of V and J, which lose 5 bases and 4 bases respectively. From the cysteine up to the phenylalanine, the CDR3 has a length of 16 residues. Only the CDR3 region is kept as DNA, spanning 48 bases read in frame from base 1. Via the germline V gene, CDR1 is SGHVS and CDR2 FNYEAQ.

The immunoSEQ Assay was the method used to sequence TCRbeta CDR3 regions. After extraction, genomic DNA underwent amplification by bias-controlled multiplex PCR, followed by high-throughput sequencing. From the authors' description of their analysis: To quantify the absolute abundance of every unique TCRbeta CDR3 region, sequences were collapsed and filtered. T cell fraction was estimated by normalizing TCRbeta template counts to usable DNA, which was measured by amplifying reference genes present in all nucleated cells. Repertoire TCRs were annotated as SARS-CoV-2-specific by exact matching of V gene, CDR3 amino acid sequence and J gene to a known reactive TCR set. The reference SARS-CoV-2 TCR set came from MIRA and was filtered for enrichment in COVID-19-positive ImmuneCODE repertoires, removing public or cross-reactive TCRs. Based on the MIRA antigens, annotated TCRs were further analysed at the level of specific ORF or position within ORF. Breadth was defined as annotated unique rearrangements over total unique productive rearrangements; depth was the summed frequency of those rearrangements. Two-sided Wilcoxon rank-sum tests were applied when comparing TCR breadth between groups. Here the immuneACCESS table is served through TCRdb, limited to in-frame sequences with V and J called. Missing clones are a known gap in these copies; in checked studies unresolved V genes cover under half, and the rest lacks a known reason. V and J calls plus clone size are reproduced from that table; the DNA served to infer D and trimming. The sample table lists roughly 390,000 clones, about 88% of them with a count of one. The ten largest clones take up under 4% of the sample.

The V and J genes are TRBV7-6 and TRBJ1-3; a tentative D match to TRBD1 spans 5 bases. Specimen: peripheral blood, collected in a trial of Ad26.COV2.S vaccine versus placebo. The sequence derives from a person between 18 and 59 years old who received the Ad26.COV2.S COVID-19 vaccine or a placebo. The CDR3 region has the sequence CASSPDLGTGGNTIYF. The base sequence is TGTGCCAGCAGCCCCGACTTAGGGACGGGCGGAAACACCATATATTTT.